The present T cell receptor (beta chain) was sequenced within a study of siplizumab effects on memory and regulatory T cells. Points from the study as a whole: Memory cells that were CD4+ and unstimulated gave rise to alloreactive sequences, which siplizumab significantly reduced.

About this clone itself: Its antigen is not identified.

Method: immunoSEQ multiplex PCR; TCRdb's copy keeps in-frame clones and lacks some. The table records approximately 100,000 clones, around 94% of them present only once. The CDR3 sequence is 18 residues long. Germline CDR1 is MDHEN and CDR2 is SYDVKM. V lost 4 bases to trimming and J lost 5 bases, with 27 bases between them. The specimen sequenced was non-Treg CD4+ T cells sorted from blood. The clonotype comes from a human donor in good health. The rearrangement uses TRBV28 and TRBJ2-7, with D perhaps matching TRBD2 (6 bases). CDR3 loop: CASSSLGGSWGRDHEQYF. The DNA of the CDR3 is TGTGCCAGCAGTTCCTTGGGGGGTAGCTGGGGACGGGATCACGAGCAGTACTTC.